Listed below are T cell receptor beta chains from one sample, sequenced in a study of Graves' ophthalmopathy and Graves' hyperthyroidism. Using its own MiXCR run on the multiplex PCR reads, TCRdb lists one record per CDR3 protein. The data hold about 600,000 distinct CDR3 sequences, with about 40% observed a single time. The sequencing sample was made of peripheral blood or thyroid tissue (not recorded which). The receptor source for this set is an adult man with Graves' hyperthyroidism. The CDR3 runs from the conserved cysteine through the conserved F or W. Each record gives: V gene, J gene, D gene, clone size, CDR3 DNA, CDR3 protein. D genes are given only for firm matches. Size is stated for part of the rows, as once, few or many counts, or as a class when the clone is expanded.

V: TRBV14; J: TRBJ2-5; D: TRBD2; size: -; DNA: TGTGCCAGCAGCCCTCTAGCGGGAGGTCTTGTGGAGACCCAGTACTTC; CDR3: CASSPLAGGLVETQYF
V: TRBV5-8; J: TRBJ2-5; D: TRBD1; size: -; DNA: TGTGCCAGCAGCTCCGGACAGGGGGTCGAGGAGACCCAGTACTTC; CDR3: CASSSGQGVEETQYF
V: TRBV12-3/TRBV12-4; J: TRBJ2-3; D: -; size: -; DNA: TGTGCCAGCGCCGTGGCTCCGTCCTACAGTGAGCAGTATTTT; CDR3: CASAVAPSYSEQYF
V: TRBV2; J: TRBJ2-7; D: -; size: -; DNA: TGTGCCAGCAACCGGGACGGACCCTACGAGCAGTACTTC; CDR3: CASNRDGPYEQYF
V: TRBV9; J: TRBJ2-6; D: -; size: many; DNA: TGTGCCAGCAGTCTAGCCGTTGGGGCCAACGTCCTGACTTTC; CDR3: CASSLAVGANVLTF
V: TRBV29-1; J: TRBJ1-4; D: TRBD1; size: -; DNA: TGCAGCGTTGCAGGGGGTGAGACTAATGAAAAACTGTTTTTT; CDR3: CSVAGGETNEKLFF
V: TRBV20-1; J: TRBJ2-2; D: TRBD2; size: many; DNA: TGCAGTACCCTCAGTGGACGGGGGGGCTATAGCGGGGAGCTGTTTTTT; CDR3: CSTLSGRGGYSGELFF
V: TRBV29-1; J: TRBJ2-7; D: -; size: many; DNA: TGCAGCGTCCTCTTCACAGCGTCGCTATACGAGCAGTACTTC; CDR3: CSVLFTASLYEQYF
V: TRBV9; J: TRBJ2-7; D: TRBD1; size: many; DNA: TGTGCCAGCAGCGCAGAACAGACAGGGCCTTCCGAGCAGTACTTC; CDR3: CASSAEQTGPSEQYF
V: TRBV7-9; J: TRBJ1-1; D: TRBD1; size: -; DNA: TGTGCCAGTAGCGGACAGGGTAAAACTTTCTTT; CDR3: CASSGQGKTFF
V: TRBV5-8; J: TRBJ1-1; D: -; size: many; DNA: TGTGCCAGCAGCTTCTCTTCGGATGAAGCTTTCTTT; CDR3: CASSFSSDEAFF
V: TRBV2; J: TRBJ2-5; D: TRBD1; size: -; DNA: TGTGCCAGCAGTCCAGTGACAGGGGGTGGACAAGAGACCCAGTACTTC; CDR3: CASSPVTGGGQETQYF
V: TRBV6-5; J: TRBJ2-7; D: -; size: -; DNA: TGTGCCAGCAGTTACGATGAGGGAGGGGGCTCCTACGAGCAGTACTTC; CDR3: CASSYDEGGGSYEQYF
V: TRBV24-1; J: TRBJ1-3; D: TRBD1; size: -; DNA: TGTGCCACCAGTGAAAGCACAGGGGACGGCTACACCATATATTTT; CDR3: CATSESTGDGYTIYF
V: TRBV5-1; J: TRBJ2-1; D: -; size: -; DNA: TGCGCCAGCAGCTTGGAAATTCCTAGCTCCTACAATGAGCAGTTCTTC; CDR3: CASSLEIPSSYNEQFF
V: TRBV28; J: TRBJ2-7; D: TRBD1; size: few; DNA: TGTGCCAGTGGGGACAGGAGCGAGCAGTACTTC; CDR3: CASGDRSEQYF
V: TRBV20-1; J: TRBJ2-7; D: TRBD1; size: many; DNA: TGCAGTGCTAAGATGACAGGGAATTCCTACGAGCAGTACTTC; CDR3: CSAKMTGNSYEQYF
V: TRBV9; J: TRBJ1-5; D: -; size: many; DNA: TGTGCCAGCAGCGTAGGGGCAGATCAGCCCCAGCATTTT; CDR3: CASSVGADQPQHF
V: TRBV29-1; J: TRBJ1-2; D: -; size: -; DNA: TGCAGCTCGGAACAGGGTTTTGCCGGCTACACCTTC; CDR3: CSSEQGFAGYTF
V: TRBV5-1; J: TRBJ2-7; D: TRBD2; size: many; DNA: TGCGCCAGCAGCTTGAGCGGGAGGGCCGACGAGCAGTACTTC; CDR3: CASSLSGRADEQYF
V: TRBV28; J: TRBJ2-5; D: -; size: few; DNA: TGTGCCAGCAGTACACTAATGAGTGCAGAGACCCAGTACTTC; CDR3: CASSTLMSAETQYF
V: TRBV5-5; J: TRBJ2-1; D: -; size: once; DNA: TGTGCCAGCAGCTTGAAACAGTACAATGAGCAGTTCTTC; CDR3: CASSLKQYNEQFF
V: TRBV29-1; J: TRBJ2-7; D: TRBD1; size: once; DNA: TGCAGCGTTGAGAACAGGGGAAGAACCTACGAGCAGTACTTC; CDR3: CSVENRGRTYEQYF
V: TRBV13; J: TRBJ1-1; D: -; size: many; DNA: TGTGCCAGCAGCTTAGGGGGAAGCGACACTGAAGCTTTCTTT; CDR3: CASSLGGSDTEAFF
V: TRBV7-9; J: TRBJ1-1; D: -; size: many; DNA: TGTGCCAGCAGCTTACGAAGAGGGCATTTGAACACTGAAGCTTTCTTT; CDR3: CASSLRRGHLNTEAFF
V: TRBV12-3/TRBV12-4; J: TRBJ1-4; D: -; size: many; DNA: TGTGCCAGCAGTTTAGAACGGGGAGGGCTCGGTTTCGGAAAACTGTTTTTT; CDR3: CASSLERGGLGFGKLFF
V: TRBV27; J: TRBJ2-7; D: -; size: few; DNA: TGTGCCAGCAGTTCCAGTGACAGGTCAAGCTACGAGCAGTACTTC; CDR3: CASSSSDRSSYEQYF
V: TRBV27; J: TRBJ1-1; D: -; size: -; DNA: TGTGCCAGCAGTTTATCTAAGGCCCACACTGAAGCTTTCTTT; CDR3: CASSLSKAHTEAFF
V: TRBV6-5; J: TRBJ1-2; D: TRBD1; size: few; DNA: TGTGCCAGCAGCCGACGACAGGGGGGTAGTCATGGCTACACCTTC; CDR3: CASSRRQGGSHGYTF
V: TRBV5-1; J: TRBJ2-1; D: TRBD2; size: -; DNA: TGCGCCAGCAGCTCTGGGACTAGCGGTTCCTACAATGAGCAGTTCTTC; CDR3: CASSSGTSGSYNEQFF
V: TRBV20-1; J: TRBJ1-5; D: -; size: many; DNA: TGCAGTGCTAGGTCCTTGGAGACATACAATCAGCCCCAGCATTTT; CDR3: CSARSLETYNQPQHF
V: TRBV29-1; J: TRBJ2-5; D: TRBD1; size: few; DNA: TGCAGCGTCGAAGGGACAGGGCACGAGACCCAGTACTTC; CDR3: CSVEGTGHETQYF
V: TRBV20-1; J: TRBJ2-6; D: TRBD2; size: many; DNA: TGCAGTGCTAGAGGACTAGCGTCGGTATCTGGGGCCAACGTCCTGACTTTC; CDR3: CSARGLASVSGANVLTF
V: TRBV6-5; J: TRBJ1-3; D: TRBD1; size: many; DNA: TGTGCCAGCAGGCGAGGACAGGGAGGAAACACCATATATTTT; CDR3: CASRRGQGGNTIYF
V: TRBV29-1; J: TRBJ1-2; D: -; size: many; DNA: TGCAGCGTAGAGACTCCGCAAGGCCCCGTAAAGATCTACACCTTC; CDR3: CSVETPQGPVKIYTF
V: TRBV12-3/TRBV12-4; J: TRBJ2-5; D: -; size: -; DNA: TGTGCCAGCCGCACGGAGGGGGCCGGCGGGACCCAGTACTTC; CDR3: CASRTEGAGGTQYF
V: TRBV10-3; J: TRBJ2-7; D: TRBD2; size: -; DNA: TGTGCCATCAGTGAACTTAATAGCGGGAGCTCCTACGAGCAGTACTTC; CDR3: CAISELNSGSSYEQYF
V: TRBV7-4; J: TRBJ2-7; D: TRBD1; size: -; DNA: TGTGCCAGCAGCGACCGGGACAGGGACTACGAGCAGTACTTC; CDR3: CASSDRDRDYEQYF
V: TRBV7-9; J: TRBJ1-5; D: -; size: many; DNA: TGTGCCAGCAGCTCTAGTAGGGATCAGCCCCAGCATTTT; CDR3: CASSSSRDQPQHF
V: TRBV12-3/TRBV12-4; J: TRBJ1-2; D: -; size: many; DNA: TGTGCCAGCCGACGGGGGAACAGTCCCTATGGCTACACCTTC; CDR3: CASRRGNSPYGYTF
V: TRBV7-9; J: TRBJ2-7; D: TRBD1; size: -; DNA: TGTGCCAGCAGCCGATACAGGGGGGACTACGAGCAGTACTTC; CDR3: CASSRYRGDYEQYF
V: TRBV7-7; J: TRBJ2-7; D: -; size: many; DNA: TGTGCTAGCAGCTCCCGGAGGGGGCACGAGCAGTACTTC; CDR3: CASSSRRGHEQYF
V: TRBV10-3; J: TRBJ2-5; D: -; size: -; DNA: TGTGCCACCAGGGCCTCCGGGACGGGTAGGGAGACCCAGTACTTC; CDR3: CATRASGTGRETQYF
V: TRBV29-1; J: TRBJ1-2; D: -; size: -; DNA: TGCAGCGTCGCTGGACGGAGGCTTGACTACGGCTACGCCTTC; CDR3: CSVAGRRLDYGYAF
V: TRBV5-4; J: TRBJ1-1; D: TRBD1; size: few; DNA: TGTGCCAGCAGTCCCGAGGACAGGGCAAGGGACACTGAAGCTTTCTTT; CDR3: CASSPEDRARDTEAFF
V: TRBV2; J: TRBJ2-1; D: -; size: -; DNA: TGTGCCAGCAAGGGGGATAGCTCCTACAATGAGCAGTTCTTC; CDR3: CASKGDSSYNEQFF
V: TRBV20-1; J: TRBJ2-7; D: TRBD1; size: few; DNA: TGCAGTGCTAGAGGGTTTGGGGACAGGGGTCCACTCTCCTCCCTCTACGAGCAGTACTTC; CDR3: CSARGFGDRGPLSSLYEQYF
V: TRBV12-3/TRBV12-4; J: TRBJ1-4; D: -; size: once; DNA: TGTGCCAGCAGCCTGGGACGACAGGTGGCTAATGAAAAACTGTTTTTT; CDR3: CASSLGRQVANEKLFF
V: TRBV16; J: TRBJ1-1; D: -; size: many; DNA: TGTGCCAGCAGCCAAGCGGCGAACACTGAAGCTTTCTTT; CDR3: CASSQAANTEAFF
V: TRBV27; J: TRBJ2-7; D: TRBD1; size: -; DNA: TGTGCCAGCAGTTTAGGGTCCCAGGGGGCCTACGAGCAGTACTTC; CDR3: CASSLGSQGAYEQYF
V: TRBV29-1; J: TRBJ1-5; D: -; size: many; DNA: TGCAGCGCTGCGGACCGGTGGGATCAGCCCCAGCATTTT; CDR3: CSAADRWDQPQHF
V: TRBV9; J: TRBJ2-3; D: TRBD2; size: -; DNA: TGTGCCAGCAGCTTGGGACTAGCGGGGGGGCGCGTCTTGATGGATACGCAGTATTTT; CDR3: CASSLGLAGGRVLMDTQYF
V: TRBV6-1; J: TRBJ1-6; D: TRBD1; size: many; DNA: TGTGCCAGCAGTAGGGACAGGGTTGCTTCACCCCTCCACTTT; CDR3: CASSRDRVASPLHF
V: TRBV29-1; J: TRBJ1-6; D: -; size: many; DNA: TGCAGCGCGACAACAGGGAGCCCCTATAATTCACCCCTCCACTTT; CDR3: CSATTGSPYNSPLHF
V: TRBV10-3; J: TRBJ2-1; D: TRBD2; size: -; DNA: TGTGCCATCAGTGAGTCCCCTCTAGCGGGGGGTCAGCAGTTCTTC; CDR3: CAISESPLAGGQQFF